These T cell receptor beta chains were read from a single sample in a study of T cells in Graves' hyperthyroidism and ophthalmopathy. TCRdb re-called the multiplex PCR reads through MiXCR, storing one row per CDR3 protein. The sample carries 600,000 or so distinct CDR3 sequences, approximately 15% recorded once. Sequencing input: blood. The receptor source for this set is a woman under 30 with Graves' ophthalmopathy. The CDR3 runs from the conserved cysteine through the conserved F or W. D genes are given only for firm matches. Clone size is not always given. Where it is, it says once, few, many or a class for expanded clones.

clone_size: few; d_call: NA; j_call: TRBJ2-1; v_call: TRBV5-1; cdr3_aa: CASSLWRSLNAEQFF; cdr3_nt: TGCGCCAGCTCTCTATGGCGGTCGTTGAACGCTGAGCAGTTCTTC
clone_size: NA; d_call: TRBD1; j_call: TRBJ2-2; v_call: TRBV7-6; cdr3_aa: CASSPRTGSNTGELFF; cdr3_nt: TGTGCCAGCAGCCCCAGGACAGGGTCGAACACCGGGGAGCTGTTTTTT
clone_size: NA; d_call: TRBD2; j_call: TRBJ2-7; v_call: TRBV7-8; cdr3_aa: CASSLPPRLAGVYEQYF; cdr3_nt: TGTGCCAGCAGCTTACCCCCCAGACTAGCGGGAGTCTACGAGCAGTACTTC
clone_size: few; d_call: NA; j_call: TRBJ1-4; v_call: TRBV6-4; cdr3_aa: CASSEWTANNEKLFF; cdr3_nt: TGTGCCAGCAGTGAATGGACAGCTAATAATGAAAAACTGTTTTTT
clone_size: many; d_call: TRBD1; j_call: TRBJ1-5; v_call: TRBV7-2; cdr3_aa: CASSLPGGDQPQHF; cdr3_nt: TGTGCCAGCAGCTTACCAGGGGGGGATCAGCCCCAGCATTTT
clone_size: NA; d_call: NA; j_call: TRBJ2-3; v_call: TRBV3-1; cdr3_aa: CASSQDSSRDTQYF; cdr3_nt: TGTGCCAGCAGCCAAGACTCCTCCCGGGATACGCAGTATTTT
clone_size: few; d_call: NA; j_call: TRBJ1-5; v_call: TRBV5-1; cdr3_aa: CASSLGGEGYQPQHF; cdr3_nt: TGCGCCAGCAGCTTGGGGGGAGAGGGATACCAGCCCCAGCATTTT
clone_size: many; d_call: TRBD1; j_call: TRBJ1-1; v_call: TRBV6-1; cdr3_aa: CASSTRDSATEAFF; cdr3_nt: TGTGCCAGCAGTACAAGGGACAGCGCCACTGAAGCTTTCTTT
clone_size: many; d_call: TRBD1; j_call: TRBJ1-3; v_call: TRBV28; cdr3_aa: CASSSGTEDPEDTIYF; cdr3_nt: TGTGCCAGCAGCTCCGGGACAGAAGATCCCGAAGACACCATATATTTT
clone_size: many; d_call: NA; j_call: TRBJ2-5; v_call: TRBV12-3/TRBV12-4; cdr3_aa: CASSPGIQETQYF; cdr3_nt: TGTGCCAGCAGCCCCGGGATCCAAGAGACCCAGTACTTC
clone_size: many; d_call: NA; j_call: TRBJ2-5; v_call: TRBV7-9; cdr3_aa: CASSLGLRDGIQYF; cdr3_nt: TGTGCCAGCAGCTTAGGCCTCCGGGACGGGATCCAGTACTTC
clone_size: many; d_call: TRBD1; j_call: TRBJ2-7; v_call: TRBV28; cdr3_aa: CASSLWGQGTYEQYF; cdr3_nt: TGTGCCAGCAGTTTATGGGGACAGGGTACATACGAGCAGTACTTC
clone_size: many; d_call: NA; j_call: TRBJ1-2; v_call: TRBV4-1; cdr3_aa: CASSSQATVEYYGYTF; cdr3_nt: TGCGCCAGCAGCTCCCAGGCTACGGTGGAGTACTATGGCTACACCTTC
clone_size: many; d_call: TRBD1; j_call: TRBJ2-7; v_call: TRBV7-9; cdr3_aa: CASSPSPGRDRVYEQYF; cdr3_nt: TGTGCCAGCAGCCCTTCTCCGGGACGGGACAGGGTCTACGAGCAGTACTTC
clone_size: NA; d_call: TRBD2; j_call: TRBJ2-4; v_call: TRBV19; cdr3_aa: CASSIGASGRGAKNIQYF; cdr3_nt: TGTGCCAGTAGTATAGGAGCTAGCGGGAGGGGGGCCAAAAACATTCAGTACTTC
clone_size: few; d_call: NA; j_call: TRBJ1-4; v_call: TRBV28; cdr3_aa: CASSPTLRRANEKLFF; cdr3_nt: TGTGCCAGCAGTCCTACCCTTCGGAGGGCAAATGAAAAACTGTTTTTT
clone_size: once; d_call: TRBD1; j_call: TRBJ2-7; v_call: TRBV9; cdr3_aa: CASSLDREPYEQYF; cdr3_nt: TGTGCCAGCAGCCTCGACAGGGAACCCTACGAGCAGTACTTC
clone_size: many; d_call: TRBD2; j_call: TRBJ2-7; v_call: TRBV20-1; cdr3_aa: CSAGASGIAYEQYF; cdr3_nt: TGCAGTGCTGGGGCTAGCGGCATAGCCTACGAGCAGTACTTC
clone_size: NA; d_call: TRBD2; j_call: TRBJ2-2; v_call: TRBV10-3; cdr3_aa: CASGREGPPGELFF; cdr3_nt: TGTGCCTCAGGGCGGGAGGGCCCTCCCGGGGAGCTGTTTTTT
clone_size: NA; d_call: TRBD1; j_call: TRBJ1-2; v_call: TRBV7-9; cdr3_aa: CASSQNRGQVYGYTF; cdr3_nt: TGTGCCAGCAGCCAAAACAGGGGGCAGGTCTATGGCTACACCTTC
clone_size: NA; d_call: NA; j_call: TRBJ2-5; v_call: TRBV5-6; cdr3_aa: CASSTGRYQETQYF; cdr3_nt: TGTGCCAGCAGCACAGGACGGTACCAAGAGACCCAGTACTTC
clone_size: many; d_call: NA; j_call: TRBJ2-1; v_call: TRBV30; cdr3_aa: CAWSDGGRPYNEQFF; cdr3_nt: TGTGCCTGGTCGGACGGGGGGCGCCCCTACAATGAGCAGTTCTTC
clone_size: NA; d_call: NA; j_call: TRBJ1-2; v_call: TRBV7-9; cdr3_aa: CASSLLTGLYGYTF; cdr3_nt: TGTGCCAGCAGCTTATTGACAGGTCTCTATGGCTACACCTTC
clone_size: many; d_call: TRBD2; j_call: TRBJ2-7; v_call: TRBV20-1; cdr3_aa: CSAKGLAGEGTGEQYF; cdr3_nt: TGCAGTGCTAAAGGACTAGCGGGAGAGGGGACCGGGGAGCAGTACTTC
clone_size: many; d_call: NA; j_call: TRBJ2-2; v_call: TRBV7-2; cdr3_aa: CASSRYQNTGELFF; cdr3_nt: TGTGCCAGCAGCCGATATCAGAACACCGGGGAGCTGTTTTTT
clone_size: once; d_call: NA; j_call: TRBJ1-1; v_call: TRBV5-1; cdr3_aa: CASSLAGAGRAEAFF; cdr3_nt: TGTGCCAGCAGCTTGGCGGGCGCAGGACGGGCTGAAGCTTTCTTT
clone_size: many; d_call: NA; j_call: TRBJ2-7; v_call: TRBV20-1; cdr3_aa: CSARDPFRSSYEQYF; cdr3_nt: TGCAGTGCTAGAGATCCCTTTCGCAGCTCCTACGAGCAGTACTTC
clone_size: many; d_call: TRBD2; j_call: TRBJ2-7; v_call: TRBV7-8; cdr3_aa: CASSLVGLAGEGPEQYF; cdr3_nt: TGTGCCAGCAGCTTAGTGGGGCTAGCGGGAGAGGGACCCGAGCAGTACTTC
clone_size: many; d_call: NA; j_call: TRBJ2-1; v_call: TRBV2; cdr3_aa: CASSESKGGNEQFF; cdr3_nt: TGTGCCAGCAGTGAATCTAAGGGGGGCAATGAGCAGTTCTTC
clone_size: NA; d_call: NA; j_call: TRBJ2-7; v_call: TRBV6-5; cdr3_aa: CASSYSRPTRLYEQYF; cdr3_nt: TGTGCCAGCAGTTACTCCCGCCCGACTAGACTCTACGAGCAGTACTTC
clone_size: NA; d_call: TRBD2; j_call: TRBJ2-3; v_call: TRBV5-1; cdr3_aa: CASSFRAGGLTDTQYF; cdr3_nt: TGCGCCAGCAGCTTTCGAGCGGGAGGGCTGACAGATACGCAGTATTTT
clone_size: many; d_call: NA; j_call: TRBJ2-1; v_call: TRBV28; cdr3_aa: CASRPPGVSGPNEQFF; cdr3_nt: TGTGCCAGCAGACCCCCTGGGGTTAGCGGTCCCAATGAGCAGTTCTTC
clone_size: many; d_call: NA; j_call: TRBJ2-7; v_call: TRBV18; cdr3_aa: CASSPPSTYEQYF; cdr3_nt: TGTGCCAGCTCACCACCATCAACTTACGAGCAGTACTTC
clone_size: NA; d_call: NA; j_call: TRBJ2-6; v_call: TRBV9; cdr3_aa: CASSVGRGTGANVLTF; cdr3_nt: TGTGCCAGCAGCGTGGGCAGGGGAACTGGGGCCAACGTCCTGACTTTC
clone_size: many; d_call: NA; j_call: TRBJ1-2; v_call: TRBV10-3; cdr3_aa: CAISESGAELGGYTF; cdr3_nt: TGTGCCATCAGTGAGTCGGGCGCGGAGCTAGGGGGCTACACCTTC
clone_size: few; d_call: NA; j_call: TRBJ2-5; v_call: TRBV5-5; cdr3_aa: CASSSRQVWETQYF; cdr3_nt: TGTGCCAGCAGCTCCCGACAGGTCTGGGAGACCCAGTACTTC
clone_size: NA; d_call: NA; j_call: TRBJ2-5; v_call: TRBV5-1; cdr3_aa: CASSFRGIHQETQYF; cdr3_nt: TGCGCCAGCAGCTTTAGGGGGATCCACCAAGAGACCCAGTACTTC
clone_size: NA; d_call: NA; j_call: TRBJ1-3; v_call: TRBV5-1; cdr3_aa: CASSLEGNSGNTIYF; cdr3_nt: TGCGCCAGCAGCTTGGAAGGAAACTCTGGAAACACCATATATTTT
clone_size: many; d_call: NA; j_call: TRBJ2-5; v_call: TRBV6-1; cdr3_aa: CASSEFGVRETQYF; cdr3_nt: TGTGCCAGCAGTGAATTCGGGGTCCGGGAGACCCAGTACTTC
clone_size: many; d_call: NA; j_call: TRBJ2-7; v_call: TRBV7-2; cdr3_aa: CASTLTLAPPMYEQYF; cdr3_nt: TGTGCCAGCACCCTAACCCTAGCGCCGCCAATGTACGAGCAGTACTTC
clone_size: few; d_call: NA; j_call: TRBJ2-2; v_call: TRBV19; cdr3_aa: CASKPRGGNTGELFF; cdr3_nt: TGTGCCAGTAAACCAAGAGGGGGGAACACCGGGGAGCTGTTTTTT
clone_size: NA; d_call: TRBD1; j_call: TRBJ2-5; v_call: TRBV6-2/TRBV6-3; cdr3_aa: CASIPGQAQETQYF; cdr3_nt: TGTGCCAGCATCCCCGGACAGGCGCAAGAGACCCAGTACTTC
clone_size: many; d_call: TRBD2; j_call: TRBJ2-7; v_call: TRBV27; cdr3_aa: CASSSTSGLSSYEQYF; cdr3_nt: TGTGCCAGCAGTTCGACTAGCGGGCTTAGCTCCTACGAGCAGTACTTC
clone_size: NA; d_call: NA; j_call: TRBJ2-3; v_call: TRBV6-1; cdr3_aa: CASSEAGGDTQYF; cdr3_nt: TGTGCCAGCAGTGAAGCGGGGGGAGATACGCAGTATTTT
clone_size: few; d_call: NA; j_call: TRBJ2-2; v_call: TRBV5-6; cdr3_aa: CASSLAWATRRAGGELFF; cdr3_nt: TGTGCCAGCAGCTTGGCCTGGGCTACCAGGAGGGCAGGCGGGGAGCTGTTTTTT
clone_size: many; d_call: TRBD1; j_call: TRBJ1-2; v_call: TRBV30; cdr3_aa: CAWSTRQGSYTF; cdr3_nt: TGTGCCTGGAGCACTAGACAGGGAAGCTACACCTTC
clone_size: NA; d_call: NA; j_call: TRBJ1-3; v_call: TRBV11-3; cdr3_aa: CASSPTWAGNTIYF; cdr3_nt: TGTGCCAGCAGCCCAACCTGGGCGGGAAACACCATATATTTT
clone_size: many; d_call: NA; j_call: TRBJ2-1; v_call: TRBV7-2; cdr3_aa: CASSLESGPTRRNEQFF; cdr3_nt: TGTGCCAGCAGCTTAGAGTCAGGGCCCACTCGTCGGAATGAGCAGTTCTTC
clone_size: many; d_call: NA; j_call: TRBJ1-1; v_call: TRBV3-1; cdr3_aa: CASIAGGTEAFF; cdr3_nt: TGTGCCAGCATAGCCGGGGGCACTGAAGCTTTCTTT
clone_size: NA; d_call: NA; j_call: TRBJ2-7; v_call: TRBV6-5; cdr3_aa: CASSYQGTQGDEQYF; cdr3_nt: TGTGCCAGCAGTTATCAGGGGACTCAGGGGGACGAGCAGTACTTC
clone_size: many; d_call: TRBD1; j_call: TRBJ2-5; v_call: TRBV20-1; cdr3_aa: CSARTGGVGQETQYF; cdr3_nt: TGCAGTGCTCGGACAGGGGGCGTGGGGCAAGAGACCCAGTACTTC
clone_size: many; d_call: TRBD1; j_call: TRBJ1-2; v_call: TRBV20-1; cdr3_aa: CSASQGEVVYGYTF; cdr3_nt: TGCAGTGCTTCACAGGGGGAAGTCGTCTATGGCTACACCTTC
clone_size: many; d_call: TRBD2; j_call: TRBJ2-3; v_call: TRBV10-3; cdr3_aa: CAIGLGLASDTQYF; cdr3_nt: TGTGCCATTGGGTTGGGACTAGCCTCAGATACGCAGTATTTT
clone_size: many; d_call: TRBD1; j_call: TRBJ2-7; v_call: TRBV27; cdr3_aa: CASSSTGTVSYEQYF; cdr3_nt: TGTGCCAGCAGTTCCACCGGGACAGTTTCCTACGAGCAGTACTTC
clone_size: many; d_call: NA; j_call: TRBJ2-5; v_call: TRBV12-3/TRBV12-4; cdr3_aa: CASSQGHGETQYF; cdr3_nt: TGTGCCAGCAGCCAGGGACATGGAGAGACCCAGTACTTC